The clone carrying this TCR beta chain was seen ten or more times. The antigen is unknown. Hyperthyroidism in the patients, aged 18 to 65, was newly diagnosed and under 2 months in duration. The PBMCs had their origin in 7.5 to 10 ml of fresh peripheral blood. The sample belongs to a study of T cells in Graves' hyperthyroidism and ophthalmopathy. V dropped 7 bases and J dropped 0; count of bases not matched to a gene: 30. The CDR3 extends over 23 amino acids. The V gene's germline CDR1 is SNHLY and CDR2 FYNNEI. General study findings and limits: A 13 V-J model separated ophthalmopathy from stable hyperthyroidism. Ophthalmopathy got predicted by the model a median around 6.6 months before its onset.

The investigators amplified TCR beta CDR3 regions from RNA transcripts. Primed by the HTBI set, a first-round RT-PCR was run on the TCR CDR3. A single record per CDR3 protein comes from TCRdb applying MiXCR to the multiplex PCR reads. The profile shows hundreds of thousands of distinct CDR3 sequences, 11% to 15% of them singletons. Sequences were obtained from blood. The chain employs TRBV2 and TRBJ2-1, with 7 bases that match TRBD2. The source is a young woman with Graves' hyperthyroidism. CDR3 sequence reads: CASKGRWGGLAEGNTSSYNEQFF. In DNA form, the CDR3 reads TGTGCCAGCAAGGGACGATGGGGAGGTCTAGCGGAAGGGAATACAAGCTCCTACAATGAGCAGTTCTTC.